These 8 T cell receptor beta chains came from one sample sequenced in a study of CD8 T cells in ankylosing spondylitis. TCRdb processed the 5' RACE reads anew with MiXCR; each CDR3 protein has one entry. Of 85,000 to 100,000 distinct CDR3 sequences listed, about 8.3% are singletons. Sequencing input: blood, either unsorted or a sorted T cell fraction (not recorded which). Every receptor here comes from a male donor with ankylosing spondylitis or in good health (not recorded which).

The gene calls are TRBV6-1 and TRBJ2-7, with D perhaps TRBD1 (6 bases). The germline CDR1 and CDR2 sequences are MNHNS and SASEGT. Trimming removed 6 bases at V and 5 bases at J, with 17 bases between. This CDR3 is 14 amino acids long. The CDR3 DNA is TGTGCCAGCAGCCACCAGGGGTCCAGGGACGAGCAGTACTTC. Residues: CASSHQGSRDEQYF.

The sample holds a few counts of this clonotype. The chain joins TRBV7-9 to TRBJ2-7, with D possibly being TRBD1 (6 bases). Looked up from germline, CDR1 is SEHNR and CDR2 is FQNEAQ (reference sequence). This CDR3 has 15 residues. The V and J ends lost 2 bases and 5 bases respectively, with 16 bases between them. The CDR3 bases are TGTGCCAGCAGCTTATCGGACCAGGGGCGCCACGAGCAGTACTTC. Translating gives CASSLSDQGRHEQYF.

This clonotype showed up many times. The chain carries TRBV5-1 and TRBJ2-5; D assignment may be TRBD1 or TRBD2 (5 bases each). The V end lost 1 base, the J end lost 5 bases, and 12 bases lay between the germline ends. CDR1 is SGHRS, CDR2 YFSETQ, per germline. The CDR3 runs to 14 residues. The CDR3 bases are TGCGCCAGCAGCTTGTCCGGGGCTGTGGAGACCCAGTACTTC. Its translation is CASSLSGAVETQYF.

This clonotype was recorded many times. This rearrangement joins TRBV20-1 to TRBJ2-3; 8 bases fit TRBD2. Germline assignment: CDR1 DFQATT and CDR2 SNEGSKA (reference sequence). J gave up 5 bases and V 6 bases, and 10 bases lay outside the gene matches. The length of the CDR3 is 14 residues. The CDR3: CSADAQRGLDTQYF. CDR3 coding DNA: TGCAGTGCCGACGCTCAGCGGGGGTTAGATACGCAGTATTTT.

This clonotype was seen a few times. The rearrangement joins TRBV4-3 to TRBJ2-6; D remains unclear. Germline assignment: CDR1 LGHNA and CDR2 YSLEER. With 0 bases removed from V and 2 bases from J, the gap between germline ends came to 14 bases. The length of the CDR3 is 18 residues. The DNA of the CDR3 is TGCGCCAGCAGCCAAGATCGGACCTTTTTAACTGGGGCCAACGTCCTGACTTTC. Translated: CASSQDRTFLTGANVLTF.

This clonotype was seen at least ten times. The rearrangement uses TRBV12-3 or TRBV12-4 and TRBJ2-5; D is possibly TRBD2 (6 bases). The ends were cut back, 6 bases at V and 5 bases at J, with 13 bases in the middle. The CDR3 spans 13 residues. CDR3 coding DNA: TGTGCCAGCAGCTTGACGGGGGTGGAGACCCAGTACTTC. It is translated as CASSLTGVETQYF.

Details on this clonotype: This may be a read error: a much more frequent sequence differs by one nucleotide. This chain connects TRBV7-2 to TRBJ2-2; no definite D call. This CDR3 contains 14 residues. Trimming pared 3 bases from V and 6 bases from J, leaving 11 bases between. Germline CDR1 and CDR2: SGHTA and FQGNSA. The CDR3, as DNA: TGTGCCAGCAGCTTTCAAGGAGACGCCGGGGAGCTGTTTTTT. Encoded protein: CASSFQGDAGELFF. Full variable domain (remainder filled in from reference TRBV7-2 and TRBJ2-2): GAGVSQSPSNKVTEKGKDVELRCDPISGHTALYWYRQSLGQGLEFLIYFQGNSAPDKSGLPSDRFSAERTGGSVSTLTIQRTQQEDSAVYLCASSFQGDAGELFFGEGSRLTVL.

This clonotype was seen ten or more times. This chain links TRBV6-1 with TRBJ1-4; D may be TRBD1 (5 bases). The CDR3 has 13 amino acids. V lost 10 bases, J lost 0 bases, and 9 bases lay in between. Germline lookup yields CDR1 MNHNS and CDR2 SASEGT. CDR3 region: CAIRAATNEKLFF. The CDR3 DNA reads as TGTGCCATCAGGGCAGCAACTAATGAAAAACTGTTTTTT.